Shown below are 29 T cell receptor beta chains from a single sample sequenced in a study of response to subunit inactivated influenza vaccine. TCRdb re-called the RT-PCR reads with MiXCR, one entry per CDR3 protein. The sample records more than 450,000 distinct CDR3 sequences, 7.5% to 8.5% being singletons. This specimen was PBMCs from blood, taken around 25 months after vaccination. These receptors were obtained from a man aged 45-69 years who received an inactivated influenza vaccine.

The chain recombines TRBV7-6 with TRBJ2-3; D not resolved. CDR3 length: 15 residues. Deletions cut 4 bases from V and 1 base from J, with 12 bases between. Germline CDR1 and CDR2: SGHVS and FNYEAQ. The CDR3 region has the DNA TGTGCCAGCAGCTCCACCGAGCTGGGCACAGATACGCAGTATTTT. Its translation: CASSSTELGTDTQYF.

The chain employs TRBV12-3 or TRBV12-4 and TRBJ2-1; 8 nucleotides match TRBD2. The CDR3 runs to 14 residues. J was trimmed by 8 bases and V by 5 bases; bases with no gene match: 8. The CDR3, as DNA: TGTGCCAGCAGTCCGGGACTAGTGCCCTATGAGCAGTTCTTC. The encoded protein is CASSPGLVPYEQFF.

This clonotype turned up a few times. This rearrangement joins TRBV4-2 to TRBJ2-1; 10 bases are shared with TRBD2. V lost 3 bases to trimming and J lost 8 bases; unmatched junction nucleotides: 13. CDR3 size: 17 residues. CDR1 LGHNA and CDR2 YNFKEQ come from the germline V gene. The CDR3 DNA reads TGTGCCAGCAGCCAGGGCCTATTAGCGGGGGGCCTCGATGAGCAGTTCTTC. Translation: CASSQGLLAGGLDEQFF.

This clonotype was recorded at least ten times. The rearrangement links TRBV7-9 to TRBJ2-1; D gene uncertain. This CDR3 has 16 amino acids. Germline loops: CDR1 SEHNR, CDR2 FQNEAQ (reference sequence). The V and J ends lost 1 base and 9 bases respectively, with 19 bases between them. CDR3 in DNA: TGTGCCAGCAGCTTAGTCGTTGCGGCACCCGTTGGTGAGCAGTTCTTC. Translating gives CASSLVVAAPVGEQFF.

This sequence joins TRBV4-3 and TRBJ2-1; D is perhaps TRBD1 (6 bases). V was clipped by 1 base and J by 3 bases, with 7 bases between them. The CDR3 contains 14 residues. Germline V gene data show CDR1 as LGHNA and CDR2 as YSLEER. The CDR3 reads CASSQVGHYNEQFF. CDR3 nucleotides: TGCGCCAGCAGCCAAGTGGGACACTACAATGAGCAGTTCTTC.

The chain couples TRBV7-2 to TRBJ1-1; D not certain. This CDR3 is built from 14 residues. V lost 7 bases to trimming and J lost 1 base, with 13 bases between them. Germline V gives CDR1 SGHTA, CDR2 FQGNSA. The CDR3 bases are TGTGCCAGCATATCCCGTCGGGGGAACACTGAAGCTTTCTTT. Translated, it gives CASISRRGNTEAFF.

The chain carries TRBV20-1 and TRBJ2-1, with D tentatively TRBD2 (5 bases). Germline V gene sequence: CDR1 DFQATT, CDR2 SNEGSKA (reference sequence). CDR3 size: 13 residues. V gave up 6 bases and J gave up 4 bases, with 13 bases separating them. The chain's CDR3 is CSASGLNYNEQFF. For the CDR3, the DNA is TGCAGTGCCTCCGGACTGAATTACAATGAGCAGTTCTTC.

The chain combines TRBV5-1 with TRBJ2-1; no definite D call. Trimming cost V 4 bases and J 3 bases, with 14 bases left between them. Germline V gene sequence: CDR1 SGHRS, CDR2 YFSETQ. CDR3 length: 15 amino acids. The CDR3 spells CASSPIDGIYNEQFF. DNA of the CDR3: TGCGCCAGCAGCCCCATCGACGGAATCTACAATGAGCAGTTCTTC.

This clonotype was recorded a few times. The chain employs TRBV7-9 and TRBJ1-3; D ambiguous. V gave up 6 bases and J gave up 1 base, with 7 bases separating them. Germline V gene sequence: CDR1 SEHNR, CDR2 FQNEAQ (reference sequence). CDR3 length equals 13 residues. The CDR3 bases are TGTGCCAGCAGGGTGGGGTCTGGAAACACCATATATTTT. Translating it yields CASRVGSGNTIYF.

This clonotype came up a few times. The chain combines TRBV6-1 with TRBJ1-5; possible D gene TRBD1, 6 bases. Trimming pared 5 bases from V and 7 bases from J, leaving 15 bases between. The CDR3 covers 14 residues. The germline V gene encodes CDR1 MNHNS and CDR2 SASEGT. The CDR3 is CASSRGGGYQPQHF. As DNA, the CDR3 is TGTGCCAGCAGTAGGGGGGGAGGGTACCAGCCCCAGCATTTT.

The rearrangement uses TRBV5-5 and TRBJ1-1; perhaps TRBD1 as D (6 bases). CDR1 and CDR2 (germline): SGHKS, YYEKEE (reference sequence). V lost 4 bases and J lost 10, with 17 bases in between. The CDR3 length is 13 residues. The CDR3 protein is CASSPRGGATAFF. The CDR3 bases are TGTGCCAGCAGCCCCCGGGGGGGGGCTACAGCTTTCTTT.

In this sample, this clonotype turned up a few times. In DNA form, the CDR3 reads TGTGCCAGCAGCTTGCGAAGGGGGCATCCCGGACAAGAGACCCAGTACTTC. Protein sequence: CASSLRRGHPGQETQYF. This sequence joins TRBV7-6 and TRBJ2-5; 7 nucleotides line up with TRBD1. J lost 2 bases, V lost 3 bases, and 12 bases had no gene match. CDR1 is SGHVS and CDR2 is FNYEAQ in the germline V gene. The CDR3 contains 17 residues.

This clonotype was detected many times. The chain employs TRBV12-3 or TRBV12-4 and TRBJ2-1, with 9 bases that match TRBD1. The CDR3 is 15 amino acids. With V trimmed by 6 bases and J by 6 bases, 9 bases remained unmatched. The CDR3 here is CASRFRDRVGNEQFF. The DNA for the CDR3 is TGTGCCAGCAGATTCCGGGACAGGGTGGGCAATGAGCAGTTCTTC.

V gene TRBV3-1 combines with J gene TRBJ2-3, with TRBD1 as a possible D gene (6 bases). The CDR3 spans 15 residues. Germline V gene data show CDR1 as LGHDT and CDR2 as YNNKEL (reference sequence). Between the trimmed V and J ends, which lost 6 bases and 2 bases, there was a span of 15 bases. CDR3 nucleotide sequence: TGTGCCAGCAGTTTCCGGGCAGGGGCCACAGATACGCAGTATTTT. This sequence encodes CASSFRAGATDTQYF.

This clonotype was found many times. The V and J genes are TRBV25-1 and TRBJ2-7; 8 bases are a match to TRBD2. Trimming at V came to 5 bases and at J to 5 bases, leaving 14 bases not matched to a gene. The CDR3 runs to 16 residues. Germline V gene lookup returns CDR1 MGHDK and CDR2 SYGVNS. DNA of the CDR3: TGTGCCAGCAGTCTTACCCTTAGCGGGATGGCCCACGAGCAGTACTTC. It codes for CASSLTLSGMAHEQYF.

V and J are TRBV28 and TRBJ2-2; no reliable D call. V lost 11 bases to trimming and J lost 0 bases, with 10 bases between them. The CDR3 contains 13 residues. The V gene's germline CDR1 is MDHEN and CDR2 SYDVKM. In DNA form, the CDR3 reads TGTGCCGTTCGGTCCTCGAACACCGGGGAGCTGTTTTTT. Its protein product is CAVRSSNTGELFF.

This clonotype has just a few counts. A clone one base away is much larger, so this may be a read error. The chain links TRBV5-1 to TRBJ2-3; perhaps TRBD1 as D (5 bases). This CDR3 has 14 residues. V gave up 2 bases and J gave up 0 bases, with 7 bases separating them. Germline CDR1 and CDR2: SGHRS and YFSETQ. The CDR3 coding sequence is TGCGCCAGCAGCTTTGGGGCTAGCACAGATACGCAGTATTTT. Its protein product is CASSFGASTDTQYF. The full variable domain, its missing parts supplied by reference TRBV5-1 and TRBJ2-3, is KAGVTQTPRYLIKTRGQQVTLSCSPISGHRSVSWYQQTPGQGLQFLFEYFSETQRNKGNFPGRFSGRQFSNSRSEMNVSTLELGDSALYLCASSFGASTDTQYFGPGTRLTVL.

In this sample, this clonotype turned up a few times. The V and J genes are TRBV27 and TRBJ2-2; D is ambiguous. V lost 4 bases and J lost 7, with 7 bases in between. Germline V gene lookup returns CDR1 MNHEY and CDR2 SMNVEV (reference sequence). The CDR3 runs to 12 residues. The CDR3 loop is CASSSRNGELFF. The CDR3 nucleotides are TGTGCCAGCAGTTCTAGGAACGGGGAGCTGTTTTTT.

This clonotype was picked up a small number of times. The rearrangement links TRBV11-2 to TRBJ1-4; perhaps TRBD1 as D (5 bases). Germline loops: CDR1 SGHAT, CDR2 FQNNGV. Trimming removed 2 bases at V and 7 bases at J, with 5 bases between. The CDR3 is made up of 12 amino acids. The CDR3 loop is CASSLQGEKLFF. The CDR3 DNA reads TGTGCCAGCAGCTTACAGGGTGAAAAACTGTTTTTT.

There are many counts of this clonotype. The gene calls are TRBV10-3 and TRBJ2-2; TRBD1 agrees at 8 bases. This CDR3 has 15 residues. From germline, CDR1 is ENHRY and CDR2 SYGVKD. After removal of 2 bases from V and 5 bases from J, the junction contained 4 bases not matched to a gene. The CDR3 reads CAISEENRGTGELFF. Here the CDR3 DNA reads TGTGCCATCAGTGAGGAGAACAGGGGGACCGGGGAGCTGTTTTTT.

V is TRBV4-3 and J is TRBJ2-1, with D maybe TRBD2 (6 bases). The germline V gene has CDR1 LGHNA and CDR2 YSLEER. The CDR3 loop spans 14 amino acids. The ends were cut back, 0 bases at V and 11 bases at J, with 14 bases in the middle. In DNA form, the CDR3 reads TGCGCCAGCAGCCAAGAGGGAGGTTTCGGGAAGCAGTTCTTC. Translated: CASSQEGGFGKQFF.

This clonotype was recorded at least ten times. The rearrangement joins TRBV5-1 to TRBJ1-5, with TRBD1 identical over 7 bases. Per the germline V gene, CDR1 is SGHRS and CDR2 is YFSETQ. V gave up 0 bases and J gave up 4 bases; unmatched junction bases: 4. The CDR3 contains 15 residues. The CDR3 DNA reads TGCGCCAGCAGCTTGGGAGGGGGCGCAAATCAGCCCCAGCATTTT. Protein sequence: CASSLGGGANQPQHF.

The chain couples TRBV5-6 to TRBJ2-5; D is undetermined. The CDR3 loop spans 14 amino acids. Germline V gene sequence: CDR1 SGHDT, CDR2 YYEEEE. With 4 bases removed from V and 3 bases from J, the gap between germline ends came to 13 bases. Here the CDR3 reads CASSPWPGEETQYF. The CDR3 DNA reads TGTGCCAGCAGCCCCTGGCCCGGTGAAGAGACCCAGTACTTC.

Ten or more counts support this clonotype. The chain has TRBV19 and TRBJ1-5, with D perhaps matching TRBD1 (6 bases). This CDR3 has 14 amino acids. Germline CDR1 reads LNHDA; CDR2 reads SQIVND (reference sequence). V gave up 10 bases and J gave up 6 bases, with 19 bases separating them. CDR3 nucleotides: TGTGCCACCTCCTCGACAGGCGTGGGTCAGCCCCAGCATTTT. Translation gives CATSSTGVGQPQHF.

This clonotype was picked up a small number of times. The V call is TRBV21-1, the J call TRBJ2-7; the table's D call, TRBD2, has no DNA check behind it. TRBV21-1 is annotated as a pseudogene. The CDR3 runs to 17 residues. CDR3 sequence reads: CASSERYPRAVPYEQYF. The DNA for the CDR3 is TGTGCCAGCAGCGAAAGGTACCCAAGGGCAGTCCCCTACGAGCAGTACTTC.

There are many counts of this clonotype. The chain combines TRBV20-1 with TRBJ2-2; D gene unclear. The germline V gene encodes CDR1 DFQATT and CDR2 SNEGSKA (reference sequence). The CDR3 consists of 15 residues. V shed 0 bases and J shed 6 bases, with 14 bases lying between them. CDR3 amino acids: CSARDRLRPAGELFF. The CDR3 DNA is TGCAGTGCTAGAGATCGCCTACGCCCTGCCGGGGAGCTGTTTTTT.

The chain uses TRBV9 and TRBJ2-2; D not resolved. Per germline, CDR1 SGDLS and CDR2 YYNGEE. This CDR3 has 15 residues. Between the trimmed V and J ends, which lost 0 bases and 4 bases, there was a span of 10 bases. The CDR3 DNA reads TGTGCCAGCAGCGTAGATCCGACATCCACCGGGGAGCTGTTTTTT. Its translation: CASSVDPTSTGELFF.

V and J are TRBV6-5 and TRBJ2-7, with a tentative D call TRBD2 (6 bases). This CDR3 spans 14 amino acids. Germline V gives CDR1 MNHEY, CDR2 SVGAGI. With 2 bases removed from V and 2 bases from J, the gap between germline ends came to 10 bases. The CDR3 reads CASSYRGGTYEQYF. The CDR3 region has the DNA TGTGCCAGCAGTTACAGGGGCGGGACCTACGAGCAGTACTTC.

J is TRBJ2-3 and V is TRBV28; D is uncertain. There are 16 residues in the CDR3. Trimming cost V 3 bases and J 0 bases, with 13 bases left between them. CDR1 MDHEN and CDR2 SYDVKM come from the germline V gene. The CDR3 sequence: CASSLTQTSSTDTQYF. For the CDR3, the DNA is TGTGCCAGCAGTTTGACGCAGACGTCTAGCACAGATACGCAGTATTTT.